One sample yielded the 14 T cell receptor beta chains listed below, sequenced in a study of response to subunit inactivated influenza vaccine. MiXCR, applied by TCRdb to the RT-PCR reads, yields one record per CDR3 protein. The repertoire includes hundreds of thousands of distinct CDR3 sequences, less than 15% of them detected once, and less than 8.5% sits in the top ten. This specimen consisted of non-naive T cells sorted from PBMCs, obtained around 14 days before vaccination. These receptors all come from a man aged 50-59 years who received an inactivated influenza vaccine.

The table lists this clonotype with a few counts. The rearrangement joins TRBV20-1 to TRBJ1-2; tentatively, D is TRBD1 (6 bases). CDR3 length equals 13 residues. Trimming cost V 5 bases and J 1 base, with 11 bases left between them. Germline V gene data show CDR1 as DFQATT and CDR2 as SNEGSKA (reference sequence). For the CDR3, the DNA is TGCAGTGCTTCTCAGGGGTTTAACTATGGCTACACCTTC. Amino acids: CSASQGFNYGYTF.

This clonotype was counted ten times or more. The chain uses TRBV20-1 and TRBJ2-7, with a weak D call TRBD2 (6 bases). Germline-derived CDR1 and CDR2 are DFQATT and SNEGSKA (reference sequence). The CDR3 consists of 15 residues. V was pared by 5 bases and J by 6 bases, with 23 bases between. The CDR3 DNA follows: TGCAGTGCTCCGATTGTACCGGGACTGGCGGTCGAGCAGTACTTC. Translation gives CSAPIVPGLAVEQYF.

This clonotype was seen only a few times. V usage is TRBV2 and J usage is TRBJ1-1; D unresolved. The germline V gene encodes CDR1 SNHLY and CDR2 FYNNEI. This CDR3 is 12 amino acids long. The germline V and J ends were trimmed by 8 bases and 5 bases, with 12 bases remaining between them. CDR3 residues: CASVSPPTEAFF. The DNA for the CDR3 is TGTGCCAGCGTCAGTCCCCCGACTGAAGCTTTCTTT.

This clonotype turned up a few times. The chain combines TRBV18 with TRBJ2-5; no clear D. The CDR3 runs 16 residues. The V gene's germline CDR1 is KGHSH and CDR2 LQKENI. Deletions cut 1 base from V and 5 bases from J, with 17 bases between. The CDR3 spells CASSPRLPDFTETQYF. In nucleotides, the CDR3 is TGTGCCAGCTCACCACGTCTCCCAGACTTTACGGAGACCCAGTACTTC.

The table lists this clonotype with many counts. The V and J genes are TRBV5-6 and TRBJ2-5, with D possibly TRBD2 on 5 matching bases. V lost 1 base to trimming and J lost 5 bases, with 9 bases between them. Germline CDR1 is SGHDT and CDR2 is YYEEEE. CDR3 length equals 13 residues. The CDR3 sequence: CASSLILAETQYF. In DNA, the CDR3 is TGTGCCAGCAGCTTGATTCTAGCTGAGACCCAGTACTTC.

The gene calls are TRBV7-7 and TRBJ2-2; maybe TRBD2 (6 bases). The length of the CDR3 is 16 residues. Germline V gene lookup returns CDR1 SSHAT and CDR2 FNYEAQ (reference sequence). V gave up 5 bases and J gave up 3 bases, with 16 bases separating them. This CDR3 is CASSPIPSGYTGELFF. The CDR3 DNA reads TGTGCCAGCAGCCCGATCCCCAGCGGGTACACCGGGGAGCTGTTTTTT.

This clonotype was observed at least ten times. V gene TRBV29-1 combines with J gene TRBJ1-3; no definite D call. The CDR3 has 16 residues. V was shortened by 6 bases and J by 3 bases, with 21 bases between the two germline ends. CDR1 and CDR2 (germline): SQVTM, ANQGSEA. The CDR3, as DNA: TGCAGCGTCTTTGGTCGACGGTTGCCCCTTGGAAACACCATATATTTT. This translates into CSVFGRRLPLGNTIYF.

To note about this clonotype: A junction end diverges from the germline sequence, so it may reflect a read error. The V gene is TRBV5-5, the J gene TRBJ2-7; tentative D call: TRBD1 (6 bases). The CDR3 consists of 16 residues. Germline V CDR1 and CDR2: SGHKS, YYEKEE (reference sequence). As DNA, the CDR3 is TGTGCCAGCAGCTGGGAATACGGGACAAACTCCCACGAGCAGTACTTC. Translation: CASSWEYGTNSHEQYF.

The chain uses TRBV28 and TRBJ2-7; the D gene is possibly TRBD1 (6 bases). The V gene lost 6 bases and the J gene lost 4 bases, with 13 bases spanning the gap. The CDR3 has 13 residues. Germline V CDR1 and CDR2: MDHEN, SYDVKM. CDR3 DNA sequence: TGTGCCAGCAGCCCGACCGACAGGTACGAGCAGTACTTC. Protein: CASSPTDRYEQYF.

J is TRBJ2-3 and V is TRBV29-1; D remains ambiguous. The germline V gene encodes CDR1 SQVTM and CDR2 ANQGSEA. V dropped 7 bases and J dropped 2 bases, with 4 bases sitting between them. The CDR3 length is 10 residues. The CDR3 spells CSAYTDTQYF. The DNA of the CDR3 is TGCAGCGCCTACACAGATACGCAGTATTTT.

This clonotype was observed a handful of times. A single base separates this from a much larger clone, so it may be a read error. V and J are TRBV11-2 and TRBJ2-7; D ambiguous. The germline V and J ends were trimmed by 1 base and 5 bases, with 3 bases remaining between them. Germline CDR1 and CDR2: SGHAT and FQNNGV. The CDR3 runs to 11 residues. CDR3 region: CASSLAHEQYF. CDR3 coding DNA: TGTGCCAGCAGCTTAGCCCACGAGCAGTACTTC.

This clonotype has ten or more counts. The chain is built from TRBV7-8 and TRBJ2-7; D perhaps matches TRBD1 (5 bases). The CDR3 sequence is 13 residues long. V was shortened by 5 bases and J by 6 bases, with 14 bases between the two germline ends. CDR1 is SGHVS, CDR2 FQNEAQ, per germline. The CDR3 DNA sequence: TGTGCCAGCAGCGGGGTGCAGGGTGGCGAGCAGTACTTC. It yields the protein CASSGVQGGEQYF. The entire variable domain, with the rest obtained from reference TRBV7-8 and TRBJ2-7, is as follows: GAGVSQSPRYKVAKRGQDVALRCDPISGHVSLFWYQQALGQGPEFLTYFQNEAQLDKSGLPSDRFFAERPEGSVSTLKIQRTQQEDSAVYLCASSGVQGGEQYFGPGTRLTVT.

The chain uses TRBV7-2 and TRBJ2-5; TRBD1 agrees at 7 bases. V shed 4 bases, J shed 4 bases, and the junction held 6 bases outside the gene matches. There are 14 residues in the CDR3. Germline assignment: CDR1 SGHTA and CDR2 FQGNSA. The CDR3 DNA reads TGTGCCAGCAGCTATCAGACAGGGAGAGAGACCCAGTACTTC. It encodes CASSYQTGRETQYF.

This clonotype has more than one count but fewer than ten. The chain carries TRBV11-2 and TRBJ1-3, with 8 positions matching TRBD1. The CDR3 covers 18 residues. J was trimmed by 3 bases and V by 5 bases; bases with no gene match: 15. CDR1 and CDR2 from the germline V gene are SGHAT and FQNNGV. The CDR3 loop reads CASSPRPRKTGDGNTIYF. CDR3 bases: TGTGCCAGCAGCCCCAGACCCCGAAAGACAGGGGATGGAAACACCATATATTTT. The variable domain in full, completed from reference TRBV11-2 and TRBJ1-3, reads EAGVAQSPRYKIIEKRQSVAFWCNPISGHATLYWYQQILGQGPKLLIQFQNNGVVDDSQLPKDRFSAERLKGVDSTLKIQPAKLEDSAVYLCASSPRPRKTGDGNTIYFGEGSWLTVV.